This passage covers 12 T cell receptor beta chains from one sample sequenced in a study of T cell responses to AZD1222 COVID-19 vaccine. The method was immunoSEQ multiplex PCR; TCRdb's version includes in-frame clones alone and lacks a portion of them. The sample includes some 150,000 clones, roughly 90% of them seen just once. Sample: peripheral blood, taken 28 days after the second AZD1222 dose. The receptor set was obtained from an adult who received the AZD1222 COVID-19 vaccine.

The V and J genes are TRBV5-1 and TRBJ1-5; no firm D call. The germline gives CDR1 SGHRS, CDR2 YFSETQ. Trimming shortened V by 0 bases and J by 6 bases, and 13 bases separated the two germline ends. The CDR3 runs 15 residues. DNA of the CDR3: TGCGCCAGCAGCTTGGAGGCTGGGGAAGGTCAGCCCCAGCATTTT. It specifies CASSLEAGEGQPQHF.

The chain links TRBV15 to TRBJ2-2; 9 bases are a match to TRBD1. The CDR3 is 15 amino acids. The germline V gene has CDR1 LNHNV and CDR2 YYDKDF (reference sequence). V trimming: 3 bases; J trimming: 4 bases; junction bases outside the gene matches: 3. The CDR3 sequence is CATSRYRGRTGELFF. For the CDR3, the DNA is TGTGCCACCAGCAGGTACAGGGGGCGCACCGGGGAGCTGTTTTTT.

The CDR3 spells CTSSQPPWGGYAFF. The CDR3 coding sequence is TGCACCAGCAGCCAACCTCCCTGGGGCGGATATGCTTTCTTT. The chain combines TRBV1 with TRBJ1-1; the table's D gene call, TRBD1, was not cross checked with the DNA. TRBV1 is marked as a pseudogene. This CDR3 has 14 residues.

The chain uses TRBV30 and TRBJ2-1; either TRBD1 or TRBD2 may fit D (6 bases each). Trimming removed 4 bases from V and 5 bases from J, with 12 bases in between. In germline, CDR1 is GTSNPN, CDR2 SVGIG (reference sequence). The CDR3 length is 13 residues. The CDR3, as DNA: TGTGCCTGGACCCGGGGGCGGAACAATGAGCAGTTCTTC. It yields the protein CAWTRGRNNEQFF. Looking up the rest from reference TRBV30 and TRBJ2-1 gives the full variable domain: SQTIHQWPATLVQPVGSPLSLECTVEGTSNPNLYWYRQAAGRGLQLLFYSVGIGQISSEVPQNLSASRPQDRQFILSSKKLLLSDSGFYLCAWTRGRNNEQFFGPGTRLTVL.

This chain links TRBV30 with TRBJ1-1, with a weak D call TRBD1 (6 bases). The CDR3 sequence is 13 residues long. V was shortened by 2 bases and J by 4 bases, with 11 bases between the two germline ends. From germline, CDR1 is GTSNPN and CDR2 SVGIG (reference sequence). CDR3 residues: CAWSHLGGTEAFF. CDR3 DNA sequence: TGTGCCTGGAGTCACTTAGGGGGCACTGAAGCTTTCTTT.

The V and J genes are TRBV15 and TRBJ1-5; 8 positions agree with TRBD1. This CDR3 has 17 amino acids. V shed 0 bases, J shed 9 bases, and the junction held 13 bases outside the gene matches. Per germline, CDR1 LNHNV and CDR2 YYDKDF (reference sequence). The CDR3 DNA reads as TGTGCCACCAGCAGAGATCCGTCCACAGGGGGAGCTGGGCCCCAGCATTTT. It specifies CATSRDPSTGGAGPQHF.

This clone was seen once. CDR3 protein: CASSQGANRRADTQYF. The CDR3 region has the DNA TGCGCCAGCAGCCAAGGGGCTAACCGGAGGGCTGATACGCAGTATTTT. V and J are TRBV4-1 and TRBJ2-3, with D possibly TRBD2 on 6 matching bases. CDR3 length equals 16 residues. Germline values: CDR1 MGHRA, CDR2 YSYEKL. The ends were cut back, 1 base at V and 6 bases at J, with 17 bases in the middle.

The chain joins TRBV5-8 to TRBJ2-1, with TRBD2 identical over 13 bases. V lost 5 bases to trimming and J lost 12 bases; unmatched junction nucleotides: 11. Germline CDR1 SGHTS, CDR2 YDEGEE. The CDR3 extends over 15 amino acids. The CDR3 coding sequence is TGTGCCAGCAGACCGGGACTAGCGGGAAGGGTGGGGCAGTTCTTC. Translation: CASRPGLAGRVGQFF.

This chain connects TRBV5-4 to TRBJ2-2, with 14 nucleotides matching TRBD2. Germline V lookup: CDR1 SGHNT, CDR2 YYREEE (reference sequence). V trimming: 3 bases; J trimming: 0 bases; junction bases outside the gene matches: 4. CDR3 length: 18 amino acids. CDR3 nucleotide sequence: TGTGCCAGCAGCTCCGGACTAGCGGGAGGCCCGAACACCGGGGAGCTGTTTTTT. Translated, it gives CASSSGLAGGPNTGELFF.

CDR3 protein: CASRSPANYGYTF. Written as DNA, the CDR3 is TGTGCCAGTAGGAGTCCCGCTAACTATGGCTACACCTTC. The rearrangement uses TRBV19 and TRBJ1-2; D gene uncertain. Germline values: CDR1 LNHDA, CDR2 SQIVND (reference sequence). Trimming pared 6 bases from V and 0 bases from J, leaving 8 bases between. This CDR3 has 13 amino acids.

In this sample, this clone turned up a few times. The CDR3 spells CATSDPGQGHTGELFF. The DNA for the CDR3 is TGTGCCACCAGTGACCCCGGACAGGGGCACACCGGGGAGCTGTTTTTT. This chain connects TRBV24-1 to TRBJ2-2, with 9 bases fitting TRBD1. There are 16 residues in the CDR3. Germline V gene data show CDR1 as KGHDR and CDR2 as SFDVKD. Unmatched junction bases numbered 5, after V lost 4 bases and J lost 3 bases.

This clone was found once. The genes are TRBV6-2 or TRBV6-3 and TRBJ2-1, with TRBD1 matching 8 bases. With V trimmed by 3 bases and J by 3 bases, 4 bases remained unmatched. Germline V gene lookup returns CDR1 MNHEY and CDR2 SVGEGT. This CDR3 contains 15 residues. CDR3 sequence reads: CASSYPGGFYNEQFF. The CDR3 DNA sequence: TGTGCCAGCAGTTATCCAGGGGGCTTCTACAATGAGCAGTTCTTC.